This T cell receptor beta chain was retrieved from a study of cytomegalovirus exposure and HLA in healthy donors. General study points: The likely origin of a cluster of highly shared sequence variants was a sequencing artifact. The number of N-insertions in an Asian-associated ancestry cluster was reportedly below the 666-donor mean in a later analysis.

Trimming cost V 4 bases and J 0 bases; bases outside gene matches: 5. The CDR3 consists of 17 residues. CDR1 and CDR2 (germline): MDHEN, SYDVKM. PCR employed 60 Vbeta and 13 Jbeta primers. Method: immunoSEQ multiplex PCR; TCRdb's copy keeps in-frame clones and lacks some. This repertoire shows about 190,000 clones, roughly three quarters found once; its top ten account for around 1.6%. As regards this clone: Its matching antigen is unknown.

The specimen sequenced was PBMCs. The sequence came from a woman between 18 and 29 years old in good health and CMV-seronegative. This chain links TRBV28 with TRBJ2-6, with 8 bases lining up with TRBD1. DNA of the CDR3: TGTGCCAGCAGTTCAGGGGGCGGCGGCTCTGGGGCCAACGTCCTGACTTTC. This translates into CASSSGGGGSGANVLTF.